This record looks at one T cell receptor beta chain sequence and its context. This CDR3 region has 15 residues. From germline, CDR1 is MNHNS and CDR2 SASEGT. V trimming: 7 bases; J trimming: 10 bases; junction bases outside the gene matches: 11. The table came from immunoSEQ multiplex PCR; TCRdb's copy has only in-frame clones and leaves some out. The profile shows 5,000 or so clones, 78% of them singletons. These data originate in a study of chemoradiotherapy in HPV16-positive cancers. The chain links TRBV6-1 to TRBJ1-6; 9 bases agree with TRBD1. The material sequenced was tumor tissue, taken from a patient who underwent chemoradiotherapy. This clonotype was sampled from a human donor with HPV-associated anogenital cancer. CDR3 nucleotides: TGTGCCAGCACAGGACAGGGGCCCACAGGGTCACCCCTCCACTTT. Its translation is CASTGQGPTGSPLHF.